Sequencing of this T cell receptor beta chain was carried out in a study of beta chain features in type 1 diabetes. As regards this clone: The antigen is not known.

General study points: Moderate but significant shortening of TCRB CDR3s was recorded in all four CD4+ subsets from Type 1 diabetes patients. The naive, central memory and Treg TCRB repertoires looked more alike in patients than they did in healthy donors. The analysis here could not establish whether HLA type shapes TCRB rearrangement. Diminished insertions and augmented deletions at VDJ junctions characterized type 1 diabetes patients.

Expressed TCRB transcripts were sequenced, since all the RNA that had been isolated was reverse transcribed. Profiled with immunoSEQ multiplex PCR; TCRdb holds only in-frame clones, not every one. The sample has 600,000 to 750,000 clones, 9.5% to 15% seen once. The germline V gene encodes CDR1 SGHRS and CDR2 YFSETQ. V lost 3 bases and J 1 base, leaving 21 bases between the germline ends. The CDR3 has 18 amino acids. The sample taken for sequencing was naive CD4+ T cells from blood. This clonotype was obtained from a man aged 30 to 39 with type 1 diabetes. The chain couples TRBV5-1 to TRBJ2-3; possible D gene TRBD2, 6 bases. The CDR3 reads CASSSSPLGSPGTDTQYF. CDR3 sequence (DNA): TGCGCCAGCAGCTCCTCGCCCCTCGGGAGCCCGGGCACAGATACGCAGTATTTT.